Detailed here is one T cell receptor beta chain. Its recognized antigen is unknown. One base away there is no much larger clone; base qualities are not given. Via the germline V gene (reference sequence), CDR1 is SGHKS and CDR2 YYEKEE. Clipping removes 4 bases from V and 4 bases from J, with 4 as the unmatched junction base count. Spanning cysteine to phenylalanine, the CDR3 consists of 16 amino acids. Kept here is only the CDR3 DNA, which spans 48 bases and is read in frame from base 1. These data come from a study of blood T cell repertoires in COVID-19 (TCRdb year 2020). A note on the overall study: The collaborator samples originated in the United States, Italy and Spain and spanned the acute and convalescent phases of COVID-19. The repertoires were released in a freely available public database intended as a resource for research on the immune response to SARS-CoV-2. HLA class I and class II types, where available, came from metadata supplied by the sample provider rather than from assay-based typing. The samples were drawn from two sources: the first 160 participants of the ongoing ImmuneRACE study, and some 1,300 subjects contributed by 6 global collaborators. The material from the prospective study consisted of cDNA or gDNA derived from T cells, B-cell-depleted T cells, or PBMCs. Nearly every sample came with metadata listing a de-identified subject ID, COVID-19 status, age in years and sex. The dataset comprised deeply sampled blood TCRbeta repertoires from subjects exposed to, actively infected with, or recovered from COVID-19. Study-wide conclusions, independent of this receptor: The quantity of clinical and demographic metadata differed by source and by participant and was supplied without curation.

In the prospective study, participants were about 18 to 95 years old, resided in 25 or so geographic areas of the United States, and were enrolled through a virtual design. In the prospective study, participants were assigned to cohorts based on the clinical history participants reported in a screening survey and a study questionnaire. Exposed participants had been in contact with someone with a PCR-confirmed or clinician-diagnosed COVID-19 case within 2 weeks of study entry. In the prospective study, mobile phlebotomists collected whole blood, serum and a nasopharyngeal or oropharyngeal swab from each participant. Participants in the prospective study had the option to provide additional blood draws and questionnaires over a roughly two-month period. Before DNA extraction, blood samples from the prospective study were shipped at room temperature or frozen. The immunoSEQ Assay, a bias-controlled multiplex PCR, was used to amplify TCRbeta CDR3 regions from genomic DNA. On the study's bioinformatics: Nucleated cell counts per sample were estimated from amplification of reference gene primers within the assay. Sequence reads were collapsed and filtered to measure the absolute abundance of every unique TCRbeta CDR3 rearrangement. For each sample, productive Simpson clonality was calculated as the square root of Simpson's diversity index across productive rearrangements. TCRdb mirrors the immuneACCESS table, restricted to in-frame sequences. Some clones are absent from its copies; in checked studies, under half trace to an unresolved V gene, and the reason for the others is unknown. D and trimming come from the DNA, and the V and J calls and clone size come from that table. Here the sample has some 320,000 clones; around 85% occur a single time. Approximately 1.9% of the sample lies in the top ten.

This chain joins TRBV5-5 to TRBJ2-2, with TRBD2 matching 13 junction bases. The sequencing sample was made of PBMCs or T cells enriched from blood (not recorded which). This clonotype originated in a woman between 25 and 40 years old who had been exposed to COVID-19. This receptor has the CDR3 CASSPTSGGTTGELFF. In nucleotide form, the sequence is TGTGCCAGCAGCCCGACTAGCGGGGGGACCACCGGGGAGCTGTTTTTT. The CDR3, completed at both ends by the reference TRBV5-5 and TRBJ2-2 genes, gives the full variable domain DAGVTQSPTHLIKTRGQQVTLRCSPISGHKSVSWYQQVLGQGPQFIFQYYEKEERGRGNFPDRFSARQFPNYSSELNVNALLLGDSALYLCASSPTSGGTTGELFFGEGSRLTVL.